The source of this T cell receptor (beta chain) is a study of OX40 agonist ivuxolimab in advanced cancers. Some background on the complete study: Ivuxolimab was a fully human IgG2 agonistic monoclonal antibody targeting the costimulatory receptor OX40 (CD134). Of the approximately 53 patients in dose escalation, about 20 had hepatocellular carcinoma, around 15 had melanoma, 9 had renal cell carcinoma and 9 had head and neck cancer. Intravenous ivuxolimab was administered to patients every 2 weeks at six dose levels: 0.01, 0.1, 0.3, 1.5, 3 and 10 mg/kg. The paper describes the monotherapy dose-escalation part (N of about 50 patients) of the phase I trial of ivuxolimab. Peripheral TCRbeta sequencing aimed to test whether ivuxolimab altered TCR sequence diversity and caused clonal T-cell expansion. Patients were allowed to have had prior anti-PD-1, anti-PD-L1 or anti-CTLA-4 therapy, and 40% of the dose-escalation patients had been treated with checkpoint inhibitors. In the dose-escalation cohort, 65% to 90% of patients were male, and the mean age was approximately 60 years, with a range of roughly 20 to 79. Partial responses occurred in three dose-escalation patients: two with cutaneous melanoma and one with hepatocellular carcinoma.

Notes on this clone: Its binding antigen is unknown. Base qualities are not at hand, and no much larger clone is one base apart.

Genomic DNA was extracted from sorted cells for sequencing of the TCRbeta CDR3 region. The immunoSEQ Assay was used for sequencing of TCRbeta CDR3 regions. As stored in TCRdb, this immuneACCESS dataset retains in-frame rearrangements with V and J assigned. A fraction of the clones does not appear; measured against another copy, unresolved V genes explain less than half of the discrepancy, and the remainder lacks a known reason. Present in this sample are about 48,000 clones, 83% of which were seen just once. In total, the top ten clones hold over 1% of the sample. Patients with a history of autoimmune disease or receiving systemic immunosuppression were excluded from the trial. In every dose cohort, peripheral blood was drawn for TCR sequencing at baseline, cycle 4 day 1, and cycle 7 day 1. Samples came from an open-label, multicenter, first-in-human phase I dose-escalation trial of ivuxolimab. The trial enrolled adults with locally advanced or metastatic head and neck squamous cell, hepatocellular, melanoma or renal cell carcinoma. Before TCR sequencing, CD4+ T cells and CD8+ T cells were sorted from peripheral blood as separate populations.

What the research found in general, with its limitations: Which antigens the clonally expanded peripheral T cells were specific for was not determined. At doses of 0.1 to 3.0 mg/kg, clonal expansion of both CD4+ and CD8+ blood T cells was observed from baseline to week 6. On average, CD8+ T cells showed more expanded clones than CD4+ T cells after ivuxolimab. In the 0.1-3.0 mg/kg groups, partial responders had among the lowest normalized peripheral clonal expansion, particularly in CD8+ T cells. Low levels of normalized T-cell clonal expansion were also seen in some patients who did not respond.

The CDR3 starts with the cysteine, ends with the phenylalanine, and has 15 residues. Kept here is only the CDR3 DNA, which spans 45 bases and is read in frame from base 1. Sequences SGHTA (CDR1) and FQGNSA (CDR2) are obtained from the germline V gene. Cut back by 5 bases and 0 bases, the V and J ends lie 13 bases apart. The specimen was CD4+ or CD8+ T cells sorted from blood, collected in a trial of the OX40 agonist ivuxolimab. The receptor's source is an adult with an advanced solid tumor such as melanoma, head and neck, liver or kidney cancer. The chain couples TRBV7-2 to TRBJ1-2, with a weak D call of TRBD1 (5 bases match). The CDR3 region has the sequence CASSPDTQANYGYTF. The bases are TGTGCCAGCAGCCCGGACACCCAAGCTAACTATGGCTACACCTTC.